This is a list of T cell receptor beta chains from one sample in a study of control samples from healthy donors and cancer patients. The table came from immunoSEQ multiplex PCR; TCRdb's copy has only in-frame clones and leaves some out. In the table there are about 80,000 clones, about 90% of which are singletons. The sequencing input was blood. The receptors were sampled from a man in his fifties or sixties in good health. The CDR3 runs from the conserved cysteine through the conserved F or W. Fields, in order: V gene, J gene, D gene, clone size, CDR3 DNA, CDR3 protein. A D gene is named only where the DNA matches it firmly. Some rows mark clone size as missing; the rest say once, few, many or name a class of expanded clone.

TRBV6-1	TRBJ2-1	.	.	TGTGCCAGCAGTGAAGCGTGGGACAATGAGCAGTTCTTC	CASSEAWDNEQFF
TRBV18	TRBJ2-2	.	.	TGTGCCAGCTCCCAGGGGACCGGGGAGCTGTTTTTT	CASSQGTGELFF
TRBV20-1	TRBJ2-7	.	.	TGCAGTACGCTAGGACTCGAGCAGTACTTC	CSTLGLEQYF
TRBV6-5	TRBJ1-2	.	.	TGTGCCAGCAGTTCCGACGGCGCCTATGGCTACACCTTC	CASSSDGAYGYTF
TRBV27	TRBJ1-1	TRBD1	.	TGTGCCAGCAGCTGGTACAGTGAGGGGGCGGACACTGAAGCTTTCTTT	CASSWYSEGADTEAFF
TRBV10-3	TRBJ1-2	.	.	TGTGCCATCAGTGAACAGACAGGAGTTAACTATGGCTACACCTTC	CAISEQTGVNYGYTF
TRBV12-5	TRBJ2-3	TRBD2	.	TGTGCTAGTGGTTTGGTACTGGGACTAGTAACAGATACGCAGTATTTT	CASGLVLGLVTDTQYF
TRBV5-4	TRBJ1-1	TRBD1	few	TGTGCCAGCAGCCGACAGGGTGGGGCGAACACTGAAGCTTTCTTT	CASSRQGGANTEAFF
TRBV27	TRBJ2-7	TRBD1	once	TGTGCCAGCAGTGCAGGACAGGTTGAAGAGCAGTACTTC	CASSAGQVEEQYF
TRBV4-1	TRBJ2-1	TRBD2	.	TGCGCCAGCAGCCAAGGAATGACTAGCGGGGGGACCAATGAGCAGTTCTTC	CASSQGMTSGGTNEQFF
TRBV24-1	TRBJ2-1	.	once	TGTGCCACCAGTGGGGGACGGTACAATGAGCAGTTCTTC	CATSGGRYNEQFF
TRBV28	TRBJ1-2	TRBD1	.	TGTGCCAGCGGCCTGACAGGGGGCCCTGACTATGGCTACACCTTC	CASGLTGGPDYGYTF
TRBV21-1	TRBJ1-1	.	.	TGTGCCAGCAGCACCCGGGGGGTGGGGACTGAAGCTTTCTTT	CASSTRGVGTEAFF
TRBV4-1	TRBJ1-2	.	few	TGCGCCAGCAGCCAAGAACCGGGTCCCCTCGGCTACACCTTC	CASSQEPGPLGYTF
TRBV29-1	TRBJ2-2	.	.	TGCAGCGTTGGGCTTTCGAACACCGGGGAGCTGTTTTTT	CSVGLSNTGELFF
TRBV2	TRBJ2-5	.	.	TGTGCCAGCAGTGAGTGGAGGGGCTTGGAGACCCAGTACTTC	CASSEWRGLETQYF
TRBV9	TRBJ2-5	.	.	TGTGCCAGCAGCGTAGAGGGGGGGTATAGGGAGACCCAGTACTTC	CASSVEGGYRETQYF
TRBV5-6	TRBJ1-2	TRBD1	few	TGTGCCAGCAGCTTGGCGGGACAGGGGGCTTTTGGCTACACCTTC	CASSLAGQGAFGYTF
TRBV7-9	TRBJ1-4	.	.	TGTACCAGCAGCTCACAGGGAGAGGGGGAAAAACTGTTTTTT	CTSSSQGEGEKLFF
TRBV6-5	TRBJ1-3	.	.	TGTGCCAGCCGACAGGCCGGAAACACCATATATTTT	CASRQAGNTIYF
TRBV20-1	TRBJ2-7	TRBD2	.	TGCAGTGCTAGTACGGGACTAGTACTCTACGAGCAGTACTTC	CSASTGLVLYEQYF
TRBV6-5	TRBJ2-5	.	.	TGTGCCAGCAGTCAGGCCCGGGGGACGGGGGACCAGTACTTC	CASSQARGTGDQYF
TRBV15	TRBJ1-2	.	.	TGTGCCACCAGCAGGGGGGAGGTCTATGGCTACACCTTC	CATSRGEVYGYTF
TRBV6-5	TRBJ1-1	TRBD1	.	TGTGCCAGCAGTTACTCTTGGACAGGGGACACTGAAGCTTTCTTT	CASSYSWTGDTEAFF
TRBV19	TRBJ1-6	.	.	TGTGCCAGTAGTATGGGCGATGGCTGGCGGAATTCACCCCTCCACTTT	CASSMGDGWRNSPLHF
TRBV5-1	TRBJ1-6	.	.	TGCGCCAGCAGCTTGGGTAGGGGACCCTATTCACCCCTCCACTTT	CASSLGRGPYSPLHF
TRBV21-1	TRBJ2-3	.	.	TGTGCCAGCAGCGCCCGACAGGACATTTCAAGCACAGATACGCAGTATTTT	CASSARQDISSTDTQYF
TRBV29-1	TRBJ1-1	.	.	TGCAGCGTTGAAGGAGGAGCAGGGTTTGGTGAAGCTTTCTTT	CSVEGGAGFGEAFF
TRBV11-2	TRBJ2-7	.	.	TGTGCCAGCAGCCCGTACCTGACAGCCGTGCAGTACTTC	CASSPYLTAVQYF
TRBV11-2	TRBJ2-5	.	.	TGTGCCAGCAGCTTAAATACACCGGGACCCGGAGAGACCCAGTACTTC	CASSLNTPGPGETQYF
TRBV24-1	TRBJ1-4	TRBD1	.	TGTGCCACCAGTGATTCGGACAGGGGCGATGAAAAACTGTTTTTT	CATSDSDRGDEKLFF
TRBV13	TRBJ1-1	.	.	TGTGCCAGCAGCTTAGGGCCGACACGATGGGGCACTGAAGCCTTCTTT	CASSLGPTRWGTEAFF
TRBV9	TRBJ2-3	TRBD1	.	TGTGCCAGCAGTGACCGAGGGACAGCTTATACAGATACGCAGTATTTT	CASSDRGTAYTDTQYF
TRBV27	TRBJ2-5	TRBD2	once	TGTGCCAGCAGGAACTCGGGAGGGGCAGGGGAGACCCAGTACTTC	CASRNSGGAGETQYF
TRBV6-6	TRBJ2-7	TRBD2	few	TGTGCCAGCAGTTACCCTACTAGCGGGGGTTCCTACGAGCAGTACTTC	CASSYPTSGGSYEQYF
TRBV6-6	TRBJ2-5	.	.	TGTGCCAGCAGTTTCGGTGAAGAGACCCAGTACTTC	CASSFGEETQYF